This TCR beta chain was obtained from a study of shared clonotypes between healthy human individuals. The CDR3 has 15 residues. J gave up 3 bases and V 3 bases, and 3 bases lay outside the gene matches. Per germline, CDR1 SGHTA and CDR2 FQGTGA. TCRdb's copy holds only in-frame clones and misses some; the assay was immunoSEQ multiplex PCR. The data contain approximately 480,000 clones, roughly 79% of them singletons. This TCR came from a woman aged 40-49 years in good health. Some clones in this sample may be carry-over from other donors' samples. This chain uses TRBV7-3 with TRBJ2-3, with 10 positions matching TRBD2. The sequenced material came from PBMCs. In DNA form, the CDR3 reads TGTGCCAGCAGCTTCGCGACTAGCGGGACAGATACGCAGTATTTT. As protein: CASSFATSGTDTQYF.